A single sample is the source of the 3 T cell receptor beta chains below, sequenced in a study of T cells in Graves' hyperthyroidism and ophthalmopathy. Amplified TCR beta CDR3 regions came from RNA transcripts. HTBI primers were the set used in a first-round RT-PCR of the TCR CDR3. TCRdb processed the multiplex PCR reads anew with MiXCR; each CDR3 protein has one entry. The profile shows a few hundred thousand distinct CDR3 sequences, 12% to 15% of them singletons. Sequenced sample: blood. The origin of the receptors is a woman in her thirties or forties with Graves' hyperthyroidism.

The CDR3 protein is CASSVGLRTGETQYF. CDR3 coding DNA: TGTGCCAGCAGCGTAGGCCTCCGGACGGGAGAGACCCAGTACTTC. The chain couples TRBV9 to TRBJ2-5, with D hard to call. Germline-derived CDR1 and CDR2 are SGDLS and YYNGEE. The CDR3 contains 15 residues. Trimming stripped 0 bases from V and 4 bases from J, with 13 bases between.

In this sample, this clonotype turned up many times. The CDR3 spells CASRETGGEQFF. The CDR3 DNA reads as TGTGCCAGCAGAGAAACAGGGGGTGAGCAGTTCTTC. This rearrangement joins TRBV3-1 to TRBJ2-1, with 8 bases identical to TRBD1. In germline, CDR1 is LGHDT, CDR2 YNNKEL (reference sequence). V dropped 6 bases and J dropped 9; count of bases not matched to a gene: 4. The CDR3 runs 12 residues.

This clonotype was detected ten times or more. V is TRBV12-3 or TRBV12-4 and J is TRBJ2-1, with TRBD1 identical over 9 bases. The CDR3 extends over 17 amino acids. J was trimmed by 4 bases and V by 3 bases; bases with no gene match: 10. As DNA, the CDR3 is TGTGCCAGCAGTTTTGTCCCGGGACAGGGTACTTACAATGAGCAGTTCTTC. Protein sequence: CASSFVPGQGTYNEQFF.